A single sample is the source of the 26 T cell receptor beta chains below, sequenced in a study of vaccination and CD4 T cells after COVID-19. CD4+ T cells that had been cultured provided DNA sequenced with the Oncomine TCR Beta short-read assay. MiXCR, run by TCRdb on the PCR reads, gives a single entry per CDR3 protein. The sample lists around 11,000 distinct CDR3 sequences; 45% to 70% were seen once. These receptors lack a known antigen. Treatment: roughly 11-day PBMC culture with coronavirus spike peptide pools or control peptides (ViraFEST assay). The sample comprised CD4+ T cells from blood, cultured in vitro. All receptors derive from a human donor who had recovered from COVID-19.

This chain's CDR3 is CSASSVSWNSPLHF. The CDR3 DNA reads as TGCAGTGCTAGTTCTGTTTCTTGGAATTCACCCCTCCACTTT. The V gene is TRBV20-1, the J gene TRBJ1-6; D is ambiguous. The CDR3 contains 14 residues. Trimming took off 3 bases at V and 7 bases at J, with 13 bases between the two ends. Germline loops: CDR1 DFQATT, CDR2 SNEGSKA (reference sequence).

V gene TRBV19 combines with J gene TRBJ2-1; 10 bases agree with TRBD2. V dropped 5 bases and J dropped 10; count of bases not matched to a gene: 11. Per the germline V gene, CDR1 is LNHDA and CDR2 is SQIVND (reference sequence). CDR3 length: 15 amino acids. The CDR3 sequence: CASSSSSGRVGEQFF. CDR3 in DNA: TGTGCCAGTAGTTCGTCTAGCGGGAGAGTCGGGGAGCAGTTCTTC.

This chain's CDR3 is CASSARQGTYEQYF. The CDR3 DNA sequence: TGTGCCAGCAGTGCGCGACAGGGGACCTACGAGCAGTACTTC. The chain links TRBV6-1 to TRBJ2-7; 8 bases line up with TRBD1. CDR1 is MNHNS and CDR2 is SASEGT in the germline V gene. There are 14 residues in the CDR3. With V trimmed by 4 bases and J by 2 bases, 4 bases remained unmatched.

This clonotype was observed a handful of times. The rearrangement links TRBV20-1 to TRBJ1-2; D may be TRBD1 (5 bases). There are 13 residues in the CDR3. V lost 5 bases and J 5 bases, leaving 15 bases between the germline ends. Germline V CDR1 and CDR2: DFQATT, SNEGSKA (reference sequence). The chain's CDR3 is CSAAQGTSYGYTF. DNA of the CDR3: TGCAGTGCTGCTCAAGGGACCTCATATGGCTACACCTTC.

The V call is TRBV28, the J call TRBJ2-1; D remains ambiguous. The CDR3 extends over 13 amino acids. Germline loops: CDR1 MDHEN, CDR2 SYDVKM. Trimming cost V 7 bases and J 5 bases, with 12 bases left between them. DNA of the CDR3: TGTGCCAGCATTACTGGAACAAACAATGAGCAGTTCTTC. This gives the protein CASITGTNNEQFF.

Only one count was recorded for this clonotype. The J gene is TRBJ2-1, the V gene TRBV30, with 14 bases matching TRBD2. The J segment lost 14 bases and the V segment lost 3 bases, leaving 3 bases of the junction unmatched. The germline V gene encodes CDR1 GTSNPN and CDR2 SVGIG (reference sequence). The CDR3 totals 12 residues. The CDR3, as DNA: TGTGCCTGGAGCCTGACTAGCGGGAGGGAGTTCTTC. Amino acid sequence: CAWSLTSGREFF.

V gene TRBV6-5 combines with J gene TRBJ1-2; 7 bases map to TRBD1. CDR3 length equals 14 residues. The junction had 3 bases not matched to a gene; V was cut back by 4 bases and J by 1 base. Germline values: CDR1 MNHEY, CDR2 SVGAGI. Written as DNA, the CDR3 is TGTGCCAGCAGTTTGACAGGGTTTAACTATGGCTACACCTTC. The encoded protein is CASSLTGFNYGYTF.

The rearrangement links TRBV19 to TRBJ1-1, with 8 bases identical to TRBD1. This CDR3 is 14 amino acids long. Germline V gives CDR1 LNHDA, CDR2 SQIVND (reference sequence). V lost 7 bases and J lost 5; bases outside the gene matches: 9. The CDR3 sequence: CASIDPQGATEAFF. CDR3 sequence (DNA): TGTGCCAGTATCGACCCCCAGGGGGCAACTGAAGCTTTCTTT.

This clonotype was seen a few times. The chain employs TRBV29-1 and TRBJ1-4; possible D gene TRBD1, 6 bases. Germline V gene lookup returns CDR1 SQVTM and CDR2 ANQGSEA. V lost 7 bases and J lost 7, with 22 bases in between. This CDR3 is 15 amino acids long. The CDR3 nucleotides read TGCAGCGCCTCTCCCCTCGAGGAGGGGGGTGAAAAACTGTTTTTT. It codes for CSASPLEEGGEKLFF.

This chain joins TRBV6-1 and TRBJ2-1; TRBD1 matches at 9 bases. The CDR3 totals 14 residues. V shed 7 bases, J shed 6 bases, and the junction held 7 bases outside the gene matches. In germline, CDR1 is MNHNS, CDR2 SASEGT. CDR3 amino acids: CASIGDRDINEQFF. The DNA of the CDR3 is TGTGCCAGCATCGGGGACAGGGATATCAATGAGCAGTTCTTC.

In this sample, this clonotype turned up a few times. The CDR3 bases are TGTGCCACCAGCAGAGATCGGGACTTCGGGGGGAGTCAGCCCCAGCATTTT. Translated: CATSRDRDFGGSQPQHF. The chain joins TRBV15 to TRBJ1-5; the D gene is possibly TRBD1 (5 bases). Trimming removed 0 bases from V and 6 bases from J, with 18 bases in between. This CDR3 is 17 amino acids long. Germline values: CDR1 LNHNV, CDR2 YYDKDF (reference sequence).

The sample holds a few counts of this clonotype. The genes are TRBV20-1 and TRBJ2-5; 11 bases map to TRBD2. Germline loops: CDR1 DFQATT, CDR2 SNEGSKA (reference sequence). V gave up 8 bases and J gave up 5 bases; unmatched junction bases: 4. The CDR3 is made up of 12 amino acids. CDR3 sequence: CSIAGGVETQYF. CDR3 DNA sequence: TGCAGTATAGCGGGAGGGGTGGAGACCCAGTACTTC.

This clonotype was detected once. V is TRBV5-4 and J is TRBJ2-3; 8 bases are a match to TRBD2. CDR1 and CDR2 from the germline V gene are SGHNT and YYREEE (reference sequence). After removal of 0 bases from V and 6 bases from J, the junction contained 15 bases not matched to a gene. The CDR3 spans 18 residues. The CDR3, as DNA: TGTGCCAGCAGCTTGGTGGGGCGGACGGGGGGGCCGGGTGATACGCAGTATTTT. Its translation is CASSLVGRTGGPGDTQYF.

The CDR3 loop is CASSSRFTDTQYF. The CDR3 DNA reads TGTGCCAGCAGCTCCCGGTTCACAGATACGCAGTATTTT. The V and J genes are TRBV7-2 and TRBJ2-3, with D hard to call. The V gene's germline CDR1 is SGHTA and CDR2 FQGNSA. The CDR3 contains 13 residues. Deletions cut 4 bases from V and 2 bases from J, with 7 bases between.

This clonotype was observed a few times. This sequence joins TRBV27 and TRBJ2-5, with D uncertain. CDR1 and CDR2 from the germline V gene are MNHEY and SMNVEV (reference sequence). The CDR3 runs to 13 residues. Between the trimmed V and J ends, which lost 3 bases and 1 base, there was a span of 6 bases. In DNA form, the CDR3 reads TGTGCCAGCAGTTTCCGCTTCCAAGAGACCCAGTACTTC. This codes for CASSFRFQETQYF.

This chain links TRBV4-2 with TRBJ2-7; TRBD2 matches 8 bases. V lost 1 base, J lost 0 bases, and 5 bases stayed unmatched. Germline CDR1 is LGHNA and CDR2 is YNFKEQ. This CDR3 contains 16 residues. The CDR3, as DNA: TGTGCCAGCAGCCAAGTTAGTAGCGGGAACTCCTACGAGCAGTACTTC. It codes for CASSQVSSGNSYEQYF.

The CDR3 coding sequence is TGTGCCAGCAAACGAACGATGACTAGCGGGAGAGGCACAGATACGCAGTATTTT. Protein product: CASKRTMTSGRGTDTQYF. V usage is TRBV5-5 and J usage is TRBJ2-3, with TRBD2 identical over 12 bases. CDR3 length: 18 residues. After removal of 6 bases from V and 1 base from J, the junction contained 12 bases not matched to a gene. Germline CDR1 SGHKS, CDR2 YYEKEE (reference sequence).

In its sample, this clonotype is large. The rearrangement links TRBV7-2 to TRBJ2-7, with a tentative D call TRBD2 (5 bases). CDR3 length: 13 residues. The germline CDR1 and CDR2 sequences are SGHTA and FQGNSA. Trimming removed 5 bases at V and 7 bases at J, with 15 bases between. Written as DNA, the CDR3 is TGTGCCAGCAGCGTTCGAGGAGGCCAGGAGCAGTACTTC. Protein product: CASSVRGGQEQYF.

The J gene is TRBJ1-4, the V gene TRBV12-3 or TRBV12-4; 10 bases line up with TRBD1. Unmatched junction bases numbered 11, after V lost 4 bases and J lost 3 bases. CDR3 length: 18 amino acids. Written as DNA, the CDR3 is TGTGCCAGCAGTTCCTTCCGGGACAGGGGCACTGCTAATGAAAAACTGTTTTTT. Translating it yields CASSSFRDRGTANEKLFF.

The chain couples TRBV7-9 to TRBJ2-3; no clear D gene. The germline V gene has CDR1 SEHNR and CDR2 FQNEAQ (reference sequence). V was trimmed by 4 bases and J by 5 bases, leaving 7 bases between them. The CDR3 totals 12 residues. CDR3 protein: CASSSSGDTQYF. For the CDR3, the DNA is TGTGCCAGCAGCTCTTCCGGAGATACGCAGTATTTT.

In its sample, this clonotype is medium-sized. The CDR3 bases are TGTGCCAGTAGTATAAGGCCTAGCTCTGGGGCCAACGTCCTGACTTTC. It yields the protein CASSIRPSSGANVLTF. The chain employs TRBV19 and TRBJ2-6; D call uncertain. The CDR3 extends over 16 amino acids. Deletions cut 2 bases from V and 0 bases from J, with 8 bases between. Germline V gene lookup returns CDR1 LNHDA and CDR2 SQIVND (reference sequence).

V is TRBV10-1 and J is TRBJ1-1; perhaps TRBD1 as D (5 bases). V was shortened by 5 bases and J by 4 bases, with 14 bases between the two germline ends. This CDR3 contains 14 residues. The germline V gene has CDR1 WNHNN and CDR2 SYGVQD (reference sequence). The CDR3 is CASSRDGGFTEAFF. CDR3 coding DNA: TGCGCCAGCAGTCGGGACGGCGGCTTCACTGAAGCTTTCTTT.

The chain combines TRBV28 with TRBJ2-6; tentative D call: TRBD2 (6 bases). Looked up from germline, CDR1 is MDHEN and CDR2 is SYDVKM. There are 14 residues in the CDR3. Trimming cost V 6 bases and J 3 bases, with 9 bases left between them. CDR3 region: CASRLGGGANVLTF. The CDR3 region has the DNA TGTGCCAGCAGACTGGGGGGTGGGGCCAACGTCCTGACTTTC.

The V and J genes are TRBV6-2 or TRBV6-3 and TRBJ1-6; possibly TRBD1 for D (5 bases). Trimming removed 2 bases at V and 7 bases at J, with 9 bases between. CDR3 size: 14 residues. Germline V gene data show CDR1 as MNHEY and CDR2 as SVGEGT. CDR3 amino acids: CASSYGTLNSPLHF. CDR3 nucleotides: TGTGCCAGCAGTTACGGGACTTTAAATTCACCCCTCCACTTT.

The chain is built from TRBV19 and TRBJ2-3; 12 bases line up with TRBD2. The germline V gene encodes CDR1 LNHDA and CDR2 SQIVND (reference sequence). This CDR3 has 18 residues. V dropped 5 bases and J dropped 1; count of bases not matched to a gene: 10. This CDR3 is CASSPRGRLAGGTDTQYF. For the CDR3, the DNA is TGTGCCAGTAGTCCCCGTGGAAGACTAGCGGGGGGCACAGATACGCAGTATTTT.

The CDR3: CASSLGSGVPNNEQFF. CDR3 nucleotides: TGTGCCAGCAGTTTGGGGTCGGGAGTGCCTAACAATGAGCAGTTCTTC. The V gene is TRBV12-3 or TRBV12-4, the J gene TRBJ2-1, with TRBD2 as a possible D gene (6 bases). V was clipped by 3 bases and J by 5 bases, with 17 bases between them. The CDR3 runs to 16 residues.